The source of this TCR beta chain is a study of shared clonotypes between healthy human individuals. The study's findings and limits: It was only blood that was sampled, and tissue repertoires likely differ. Roughly 5% of naive CD4 clonotypes were common to a handful of donors.

In the original analysis: ImmunoSEQ sequences covered only the junction and lacked quality scores; filtering therefore differed. The protocol was immunoSEQ multiplex PCR, while the TCRdb copy is restricted to in-frame clones and leaves out a portion. Clone size and the V and J calls come from that table; the DNA yielded D and trimming. The sample has about 600,000 clones, around 95% seen once; the top ten hold roughly 0.1%. About this clone itself: Its specificity is unknown.

The germline CDR1 and CDR2 sequences are SNHLY and FYNNEI. CDR3 length: 10 residues. Trimming cost V 5 bases and J 6 bases, with 2 bases left between them. CD45RO-negative CD8 cells positively selected for CCR7 made up the naive population, which excluded terminally differentiated effector memory CD45RA+ cells. The chain employs TRBV2 and TRBJ2-1; no clear D. Sequencing used naive CD8+ T cells sorted from blood. This sequence originates from a woman aged 25 to 39 in good health. For the CDR3, the DNA is TGTGCCAGCAGTAGCAATGAGCAGTTCTTC. Its translation: CASSSNEQFF.